Listed here are 10 T cell receptor beta chains from one sample, sequenced in a study of T cells in Graves' hyperthyroidism and ophthalmopathy. The source material, RNA transcripts, was used to amplify TCR beta CDR3 regions. During a first-round RT-PCR of the TCR CDR3, the HTBI primer set was used. TCRdb passed the multiplex PCR reads through MiXCR, listing each CDR3 protein once. The repertoire consists of roughly 580,000 distinct CDR3 sequences, with roughly 13% occurring once and the leading ten covering more than 4.5%. The sample was blood. These receptors came from a woman aged 25 to 45 with Graves' hyperthyroidism that later progressed to Graves' ophthalmopathy.

This clonotype was recorded at least ten times. The genes are TRBV5-1 and TRBJ2-3, with no clear D. Germline CDR1 SGHRS, CDR2 YFSETQ. V was pared by 1 base and J by 1 base, with 7 bases between. This CDR3 contains 14 residues. The CDR3 nucleotides read TGCGCCAGCAGCTTGTCCATAGGCACAGATACGCAGTATTTT. As protein: CASSLSIGTDTQYF.

This chain connects TRBV24-1 to TRBJ2-1; 7 bases are shared with TRBD1. With V trimmed by 10 bases and J by 5 bases, 10 bases remained unmatched. Germline V gene lookup returns CDR1 KGHDR and CDR2 SFDVKD. This CDR3 has 14 amino acids. This CDR3 is CATKRDSHNNEQFF. CDR3 in DNA: TGTGCCACTAAACGGGACAGTCACAACAATGAGCAGTTCTTC.

This clonotype has only one observation. A much larger clone differs by one base, so this may be a read error. J is TRBJ2-7 and V is TRBV6-2 or TRBV6-3; D unresolved. The germline gives CDR1 MNHEY, CDR2 SVGEGT. The CDR3 totals 13 residues. Trimming shortened V by 2 bases and J by 3 bases, and 8 bases separated the two germline ends. The CDR3: CASSYDTVYEQYF. The CDR3 nucleotides read TGTGCCAGCAGTTACGACACCGTCTACGAGCAGTACTTC.

Remarks on this clonotype: This sequence may be a read error, since a much larger clone differs from it by one base. The CDR3 spells CASVRTGSYEQYF. The DNA of the CDR3 is TGTGCCAGCGTCAGGACGGGCTCCTACGAGCAGTACTTC. The rearrangement uses TRBV2 and TRBJ2-7; D uncertain. V was clipped by 8 bases and J by 0 bases, with 11 bases between them. Germline lookup yields CDR1 SNHLY and CDR2 FYNNEI. The CDR3 runs 13 residues.

The chain links TRBV24-1 to TRBJ2-2; a weak D match, TRBD2 (7 bases). Deletions cut 3 bases from V and 1 base from J, with 17 bases between. In germline, CDR1 is KGHDR, CDR2 SFDVKD. The CDR3 loop spans 18 amino acids. The CDR3 DNA reads as TGTGCCACCAGTGATCCATGGGGGGGGCATCTGAACACCGGGGAGCTGTTTTTT. Translated, it gives CATSDPWGGHLNTGELFF.

The table lists this clonotype with many counts. The genes are TRBV20-1 and TRBJ2-3, with 11 positions matching TRBD2. The CDR3 covers 17 residues. V gave up 6 bases and J gave up 4 bases; unmatched junction bases: 15. Germline CDR1 reads DFQATT; CDR2 reads SNEGSKA (reference sequence). The CDR3: CSAPGTSGSTRADTQYF. The CDR3 coding sequence is TGCAGTGCCCCAGGCACTAGCGGGAGCACGCGGGCAGATACGCAGTATTTT.

This clonotype was seen ten or more times. This chain links TRBV11-2 with TRBJ2-1, with 14 bases fitting TRBD2. The CDR3 length is 14 residues. CDR1 SGHAT and CDR2 FQNNGV come from the germline V gene. J gave up 6 bases and V 5 bases, and 0 bases lay outside the gene matches. CDR3 DNA sequence: TGTGCCAGCAGCGGGACTAGCGGGGGCAATGAGCAGTTCTTC. This encodes CASSGTSGGNEQFF.

This clonotype has a count of ten or more. The J gene is TRBJ1-1, the V gene TRBV7-8; D is ambiguous. Germline V CDR1 and CDR2: SGHVS, FQNEAQ. The CDR3 loop spans 16 amino acids. The V end was cut by 5 bases, the J end by 0 bases, with 16 bases between. DNA for the CDR3: TGTGCCAGCAGCCTTACCACAGTTGGGATGAACACTGAAGCTTTCTTT. It yields the protein CASSLTTVGMNTEAFF.

This clonotype was detected a few times. This chain links TRBV19 with TRBJ2-3, with D possibly TRBD1 on 6 matching bases. Germline values: CDR1 LNHDA, CDR2 SQIVND (reference sequence). The length of the CDR3 is 15 residues. Trimming stripped 3 bases from V and 6 bases from J, with 16 bases between. The CDR3 DNA follows: TGTGCCAGTAGTATTCTTGGGACAAGGGGTGATACGCAGTATTTT. Encoded protein: CASSILGTRGDTQYF. Filled out from reference TRBV19 and TRBJ2-3, the complete variable domain reads DGGITQSPKYLFRKEGQNVTLSCEQNLNHDAMYWYRQDPGQGLRLIYYSQIVNDFQKGDIAEGYSVSREKKESFPLTVTSAQKNPTAFYLCASSILGTRGDTQYFGPGTRLTVL.

This clonotype has ten or more counts. The V call is TRBV7-8, the J call TRBJ2-2; D tentatively fits TRBD1 or TRBD2 (5 bases each). The V gene's germline CDR1 is SGHVS and CDR2 FQNEAQ. The V end was cut by 10 bases, the J end by 2 bases, with 11 bases between. This CDR3 is 13 amino acids long. This CDR3 reads CANLGGNTGELFF. DNA of the CDR3: TGTGCCAACCTTGGGGGTAACACCGGGGAGCTGTTTTTT.